One T cell receptor beta chain is described in this entry. Libraries were prepared by immunoSEQ multiplex PCR; TCRdb keeps only in-frame clonotypes and omits some of them. The sample has 150,000 to 200,000 clones; roughly 80% are singletons. The sample originates from a study of blood T cell repertoires in COVID-19. Study in general: PBMCs, B-cell-depleted T cells, or T cells provided the cDNA or gDNA that made up the material.

The CDR3 loop spans 16 amino acids. After removal of 8 bases from V and 6 bases from J, the junction contained 16 bases not matched to a gene. From germline, CDR1 is MDHEN and CDR2 SYDVKM. V usage is TRBV28 and J usage is TRBJ1-5, with 7 bases aligning to TRBD1. Material for sequencing was peripheral blood. This clonotype originated in a man between 65 and 80 years old with acute or convalescent COVID-19. The CDR3 spells CASDSTRQGRFQPQHF. The CDR3 nucleotides are TGTGCCAGCGACTCGACCCGACAGGGAAGGTTTCAGCCCCAGCATTTT.